This entry lists 2 T cell receptor beta chains sequenced from one sample in a study of CD8 T cells in ankylosing spondylitis. Regarding the study as a whole: Characteristic, it appeared, of ankylosing spondylitis blood was a TCR beta motif of eight highly homologous variants.

Which antigens these TCRs recognize remains unknown. In TCRdb, the 5' RACE reads were re-called with MiXCR into one record per CDR3 protein. Of about 800,000 distinct CDR3 sequences in the sample, about 10% were seen once. Material: blood, either unsorted or a sorted T cell fraction (not recorded which). The source of these receptors is a male donor with ankylosing spondylitis.

This clonotype has just a few counts. This chain joins TRBV27 and TRBJ1-1; 7 nucleotides agree with TRBD1. J gave up 1 base and V 5 bases, and 7 bases lay outside the gene matches. CDR3 length: 15 amino acids. From germline, CDR1 is MNHEY and CDR2 SMNVEV (reference sequence). The CDR3 here is CASSEQGRGNTEAFF. The CDR3 DNA reads as TGTGCCAGCAGTGAACAGGGGAGGGGGAACACTGAAGCTTTCTTT.

This clonotype was counted between two and nine times. This chain joins TRBV20-1 and TRBJ2-7; D may be TRBD2 (6 bases). CDR3 length equals 13 residues. The V gene's germline CDR1 is DFQATT and CDR2 SNEGSKA (reference sequence). V lost 0 bases and J lost 4, with 10 bases in between. The CDR3 region has the DNA TGCAGTGCTAGAGATGATGGGGGGTACGAGCAGTACTTC. Protein product: CSARDDGGYEQYF.